A single sample gave rise to the 13 T cell receptor beta chains below, sequenced in a study of blood T cell repertoires in COVID-19. Clones were read by immunoSEQ multiplex PCR, and TCRdb kept only the in-frame ones, dropping some. The data show about 70,000 clones, roughly nine tenths seen once. Sequencing was performed on peripheral blood. Receptors originate from a man between 70 and 80 years old with active COVID-19.

The chain recombines TRBV9 with TRBJ1-6; D is ambiguous. Germline CDR1 reads SGDLS; CDR2 reads YYNGEE. Trimming took 4 bases from V and 3 from J, leaving 11 bases between them. The CDR3 is 15 amino acids. The CDR3 DNA follows: TGTGCCAGCAGCCCCGCCGGGAGCTATAATTCACCCCTCCACTTT. Its protein is CASSPAGSYNSPLHF.

The chain joins TRBV6-2 or TRBV6-3 to TRBJ1-5, with unresolved D. V lost 2 bases to trimming and J lost 5 bases, with 13 bases between them. The length of the CDR3 is 15 residues. The germline V gene has CDR1 MNHEY and CDR2 SVGEGT. In DNA, the CDR3 is TGTGCCAGCAGTTACCCGCCTTGGAGGGATCAGCCCCAGCATTTT. This translates into CASSYPPWRDQPQHF.

The V gene is TRBV30, the J gene TRBJ1-2, with 7 bases lining up with TRBD1. Trimming at V came to 3 bases and at J to 2 bases, leaving 6 bases not matched to a gene. Germline CDR1 reads GTSNPN; CDR2 reads SVGIG (reference sequence). This CDR3 comprises 14 residues. CDR3: CAWRGGQSNYGYTF. In nucleotides, the CDR3 is TGTGCCTGGAGGGGGGGACAGTCCAACTATGGCTACACCTTC.

The chain joins TRBV7-3 to TRBJ1-2, with 9 bases identical to TRBD1. The V gene end was trimmed by 0 bases and the J gene end by 4 bases; junction bases not matched to a gene: 15. Germline values: CDR1 SGHTA, CDR2 FQGTGA. The CDR3 spans 19 residues. CDR3 sequence: CASSLTGGGSRDRAYGYTF. The DNA of the CDR3 is TGTGCCAGCAGCTTAACAGGGGGTGGGTCCCGGGACAGGGCCTATGGCTACACCTTC.

The chain has TRBV5-1 and TRBJ1-2; D is perhaps TRBD1 (5 bases). V shed 4 bases and J shed 4 bases, with 11 bases lying between them. Germline V lookup: CDR1 SGHRS, CDR2 YFSETQ. This CDR3 contains 13 residues. The CDR3: CASSAGVSYGYTF. The CDR3, as DNA: TGCGCCAGCAGCGCGGGGGTTAGCTATGGCTACACCTTC.

The chain employs TRBV4-3 and TRBJ1-1; 7 nucleotides match TRBD1. CDR1 is LGHNA and CDR2 is YSLEER in the germline V gene. The length of the CDR3 is 15 residues. After removal of 3 bases from V and 4 bases from J, the junction contained 8 bases not matched to a gene. DNA of the CDR3: TGCGCCAGCAGCCACCGACAGGGTATGAGCACTGAAGCTTTCTTT. Encoded protein: CASSHRQGMSTEAFF.

The chain is built from TRBV7-9 and TRBJ1-5, with TRBD1 identical over 8 bases. The CDR3 length is 16 residues. The V gene end was trimmed by 1 base and the J gene end by 2 bases; junction bases not matched to a gene: 4. From germline, CDR1 is SEHNR and CDR2 FQNEAQ (reference sequence). CDR3 DNA: TGTGCCAGCAGCTTAGGACAGGGGAATGGCAATCAGCCCCAGCATTTT. Its protein product is CASSLGQGNGNQPQHF. Looking up the rest from reference TRBV7-9 and TRBJ1-5 gives the full variable domain: DTGVSQNPRHKITKRGQNVTFRCDPISEHNRLYWYRQTLGQGPEFLTYFQNEAQLEKSRLLSDRFSAERPKGSFSTLEIQRTEQGDSAMYLCASSLGQGNGNQPQHFGDGTRLSIL.

This rearrangement joins TRBV13 to TRBJ2-1; 8 bases agree with TRBD2. The CDR3 is 17 amino acids. The germline V gene encodes CDR1 PRHDT and CDR2 FYEKMQ (reference sequence). The junction had 12 bases not matched to a gene; V was cut back by 8 bases and J by 0 bases. CDR3 amino acids: CASATGGARASYNEQFF. DNA of the CDR3: TGTGCCAGCGCCACCGGGGGGGCTAGGGCCTCCTACAATGAGCAGTTCTTC.

The rearrangement uses TRBV5-1 and TRBJ2-7, with 7 bases fitting TRBD2. Germline CDR1 and CDR2: SGHRS and YFSETQ. Trimming removed 1 base from V and 2 bases from J; junction bases left unmatched: 6. The CDR3 has 15 residues. This CDR3 is CASSLSAAGAYEQYF. CDR3 DNA sequence: TGCGCCAGCAGCTTGAGTGCGGCGGGAGCCTACGAGCAGTACTTC.

This clone appeared a few times. One junction end does not reproduce the germline sequence, and a read error may be involved. This chain connects TRBV27 to TRBJ2-7, with 7 nucleotides matching TRBD1. There are 11 residues in the CDR3. In germline, CDR1 is MNHEY, CDR2 SMNVEV (reference sequence). CDR3 nucleotides: TGTGCCAACACGAGGGGGCTAGCAGAAAACTTC. Translating it yields CANTRGLAENF.

The rearrangement links TRBV7-2 to TRBJ2-7; 7 bases agree with TRBD1. The V gene end was trimmed by 5 bases and the J gene end by 2 bases; junction bases not matched to a gene: 15. The CDR3 is 17 amino acids. CDR1 and CDR2 (germline): SGHTA, FQGNSA. In DNA, the CDR3 is TGTGCCAGCAGCCCCGGGACAGACTACCCGATCCCCTACGAGCAGTACTTC. Residues: CASSPGTDYPIPYEQYF.

V is TRBV5-5 and J is TRBJ1-6, with D unclear. This CDR3 has 13 residues. V lost 4 bases, J lost 5 bases, and 7 bases lay in between. Germline V CDR1 and CDR2: SGHKS, YYEKEE (reference sequence). CDR3 sequence: CASSPPDNSPLHF. Here the CDR3 DNA reads TGTGCCAGCAGCCCCCCGGATAATTCACCCCTCCACTTT.

The chain carries TRBV4-3 and TRBJ2-1, with TRBD2 matching 16 bases. Germline V gene sequence: CDR1 LGHNA, CDR2 YSLEER. Trimming took 1 base from V and 5 from J; bases not matched to a gene: 11. The CDR3 sequence is 20 residues long. CDR3: CASSQAKGLAGGDPHNEQFF. The CDR3 coding sequence is TGCGCCAGCAGCCAAGCCAAGGGACTAGCGGGAGGGGACCCGCACAATGAGCAGTTCTTC.